Given below is one T cell receptor (beta chain) in context. Both subsets, CD45RA+ naive and CD45RA-negative memory, were split from the CD4+ cells. Some clones are missing from TCRdb's copy, which holds only in-frame ones; the method was immunoSEQ multiplex PCR. The sample lists roughly 2.5 million clones; approximately 92% were seen once. Per the germline V gene, CDR1 is GTSNPN and CDR2 is SVGIG (reference sequence). This CDR3 comprises 14 residues. V was trimmed by 7 bases and J by 3 bases, leaving 18 bases between them. The entry originates in a study of shared clonotypes between healthy human individuals. Across the study: Per-donor plates numbered three CD4 naive, three CD4 memory, two CD8 naive and one CD8 memory.

This sequence originates from a man between 18 and 35 years old in good health. The sample taken for sequencing was naive CD4+ T cells sorted from blood. The subset denotes: CD45RA+ positively selected. The rearrangement uses TRBV30 and TRBJ2-5; a weak D match, TRBD2 (5 bases). The CDR3 spells CAYAEDSPKETQYF. CDR3 nucleotides: TGTGCCTATGCGGAGGACTCGCCCAAAGAGACCCAGTACTTC.